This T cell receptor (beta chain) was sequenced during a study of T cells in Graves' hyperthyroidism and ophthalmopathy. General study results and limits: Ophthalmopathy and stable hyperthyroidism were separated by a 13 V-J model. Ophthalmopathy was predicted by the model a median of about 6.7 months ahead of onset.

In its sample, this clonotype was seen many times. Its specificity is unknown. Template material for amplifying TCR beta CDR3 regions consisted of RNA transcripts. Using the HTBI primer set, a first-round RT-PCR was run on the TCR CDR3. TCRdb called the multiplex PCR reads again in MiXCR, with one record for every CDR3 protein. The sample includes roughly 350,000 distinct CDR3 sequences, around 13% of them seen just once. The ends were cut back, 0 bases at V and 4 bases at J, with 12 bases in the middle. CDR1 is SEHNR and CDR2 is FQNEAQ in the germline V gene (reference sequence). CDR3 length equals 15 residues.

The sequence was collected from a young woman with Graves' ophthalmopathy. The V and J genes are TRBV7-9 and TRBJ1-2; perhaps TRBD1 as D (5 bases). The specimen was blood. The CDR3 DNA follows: TGTGCCAGCAGCTTAGCTTTAGCCGGGGGCTATGGCTACACCTTC. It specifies CASSLALAGGYGYTF. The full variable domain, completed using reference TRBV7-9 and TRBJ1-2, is DTGVSQNPRHKITKRGQNVTFRCDPISEHNRLYWYRQTLGQGPEFLTYFQNEAQLEKSRLLSDRFSAERPKGSFSTLEIQRTEQGDSAMYLCASSLALAGGYGYTFGSGTRLTVV.